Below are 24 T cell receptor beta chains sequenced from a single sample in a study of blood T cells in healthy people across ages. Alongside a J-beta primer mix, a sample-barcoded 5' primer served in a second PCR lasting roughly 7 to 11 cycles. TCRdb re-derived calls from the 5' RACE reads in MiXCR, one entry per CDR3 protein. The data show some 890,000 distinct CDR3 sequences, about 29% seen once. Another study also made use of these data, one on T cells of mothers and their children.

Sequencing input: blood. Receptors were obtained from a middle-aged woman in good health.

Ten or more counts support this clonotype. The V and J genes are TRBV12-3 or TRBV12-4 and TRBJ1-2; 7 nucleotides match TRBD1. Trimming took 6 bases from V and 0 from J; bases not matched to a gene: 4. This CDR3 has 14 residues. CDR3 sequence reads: CASSTGQSNYGYTF. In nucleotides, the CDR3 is TGTGCCAGCAGCACGGGACAGTCTAACTATGGCTACACCTTC.

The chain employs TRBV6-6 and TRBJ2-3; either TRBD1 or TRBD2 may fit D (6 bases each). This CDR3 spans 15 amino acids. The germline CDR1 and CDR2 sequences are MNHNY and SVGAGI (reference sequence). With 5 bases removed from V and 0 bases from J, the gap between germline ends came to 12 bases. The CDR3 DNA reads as TGTGCCAGCAGTAGGACAGCGGGTAGCACAGATACGCAGTATTTT. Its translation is CASSRTAGSTDTQYF.

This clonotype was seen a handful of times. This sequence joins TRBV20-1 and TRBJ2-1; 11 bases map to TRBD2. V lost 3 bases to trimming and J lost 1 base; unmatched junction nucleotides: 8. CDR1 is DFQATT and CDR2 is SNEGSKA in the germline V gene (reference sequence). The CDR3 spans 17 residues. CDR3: CSASFPSGGTSYNEQFF. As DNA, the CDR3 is TGCAGTGCTAGTTTCCCTAGCGGGGGGACTTCCTACAATGAGCAGTTCTTC.

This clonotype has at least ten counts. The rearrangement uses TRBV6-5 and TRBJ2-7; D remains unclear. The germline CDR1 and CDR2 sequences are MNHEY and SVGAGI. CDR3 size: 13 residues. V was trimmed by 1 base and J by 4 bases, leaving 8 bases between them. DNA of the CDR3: TGTGCCAGCAGTTACTTCGGCCTATACGAGCAGTACTTC. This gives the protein CASSYFGLYEQYF.

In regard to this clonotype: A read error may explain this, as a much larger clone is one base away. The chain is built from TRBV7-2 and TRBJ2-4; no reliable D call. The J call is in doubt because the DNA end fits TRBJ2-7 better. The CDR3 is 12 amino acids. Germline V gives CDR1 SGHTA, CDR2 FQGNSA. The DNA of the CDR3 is TGTGCCAGCAGCTTCGGCCACTACGAGCAGTACTTC. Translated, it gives CASSFGHYEQYF.

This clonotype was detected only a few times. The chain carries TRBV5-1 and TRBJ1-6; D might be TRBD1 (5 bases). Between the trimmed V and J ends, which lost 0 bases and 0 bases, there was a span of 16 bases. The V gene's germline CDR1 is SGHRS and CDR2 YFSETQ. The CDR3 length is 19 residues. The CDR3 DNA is TGCGCCAGCAGCTTGGCGGGGACTCGAAAGAGCTCCTATAATTCACCCCTCCACTTT. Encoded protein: CASSLAGTRKSSYNSPLHF.

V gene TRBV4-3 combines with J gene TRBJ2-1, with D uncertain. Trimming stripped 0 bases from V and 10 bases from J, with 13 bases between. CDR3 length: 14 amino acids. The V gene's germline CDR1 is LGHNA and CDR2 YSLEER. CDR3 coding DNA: TGCGCCAGCAGCCAAGATTCCGGCTCCTACGAGCAGTTCTTC. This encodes CASSQDSGSYEQFF.

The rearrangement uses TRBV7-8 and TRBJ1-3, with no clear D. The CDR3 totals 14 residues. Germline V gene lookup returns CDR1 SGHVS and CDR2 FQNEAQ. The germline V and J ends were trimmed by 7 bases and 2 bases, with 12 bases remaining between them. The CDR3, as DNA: TGTGCCAGCACAATCGGAGGGCCTGGAAACACCATATATTTT. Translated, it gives CASTIGGPGNTIYF.

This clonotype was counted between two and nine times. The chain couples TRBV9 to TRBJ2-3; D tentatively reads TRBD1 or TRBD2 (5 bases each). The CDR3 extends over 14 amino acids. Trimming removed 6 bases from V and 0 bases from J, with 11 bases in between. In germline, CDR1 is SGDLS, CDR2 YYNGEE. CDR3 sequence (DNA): TGTGCCAGCACCCTCGGGGCTAGCACAGATACGCAGTATTTT. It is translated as CASTLGASTDTQYF.

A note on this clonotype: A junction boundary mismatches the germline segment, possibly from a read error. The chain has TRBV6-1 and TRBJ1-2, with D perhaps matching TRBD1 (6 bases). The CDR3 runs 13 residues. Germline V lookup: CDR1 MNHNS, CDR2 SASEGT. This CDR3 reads CASSVADRTGYTF. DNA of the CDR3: TGTGCTAGCAGTGTCGCGGACAGAACCGGCTACACCTTC.

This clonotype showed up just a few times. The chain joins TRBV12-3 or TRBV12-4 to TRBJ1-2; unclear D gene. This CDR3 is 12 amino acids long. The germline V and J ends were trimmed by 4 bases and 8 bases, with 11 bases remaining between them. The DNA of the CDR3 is TGTGCCAGCAGTTCTGGGGAGTGGGGCTACACCTTC. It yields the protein CASSSGEWGYTF.

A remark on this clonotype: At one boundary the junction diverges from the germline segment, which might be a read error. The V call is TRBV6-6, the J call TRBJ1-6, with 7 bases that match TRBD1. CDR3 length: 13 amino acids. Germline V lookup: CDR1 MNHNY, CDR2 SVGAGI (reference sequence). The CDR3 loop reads CASATGATSPRHF. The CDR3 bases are TGTGCCAGCGCCACAGGGGCCACTTCACCCCGCCACTTT.

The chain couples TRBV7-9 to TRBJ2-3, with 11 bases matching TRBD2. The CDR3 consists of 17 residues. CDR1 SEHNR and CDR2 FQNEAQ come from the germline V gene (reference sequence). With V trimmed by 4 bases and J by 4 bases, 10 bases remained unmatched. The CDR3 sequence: CASSSGLAGRRADTQYF. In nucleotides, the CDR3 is TGTGCCAGCAGCTCCGGACTAGCGGGCCGTAGGGCAGATACGCAGTATTTT.

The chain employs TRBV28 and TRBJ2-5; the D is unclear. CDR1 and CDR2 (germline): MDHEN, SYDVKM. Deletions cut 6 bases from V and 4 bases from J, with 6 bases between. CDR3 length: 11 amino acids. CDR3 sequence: CASRVLETQYF. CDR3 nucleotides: TGTGCCAGCAGGGTCCTAGAGACCCAGTACTTC. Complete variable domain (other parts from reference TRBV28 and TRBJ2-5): DVKVTQSSRYLVKRTGEKVFLECVQDMDHENMFWYRQDPGLGLRLIYFSYDVKMKEKGDIPEGYSVSREKKERFSLILESASTNQTSMYLCASRVLETQYFGPGTRLLVL.

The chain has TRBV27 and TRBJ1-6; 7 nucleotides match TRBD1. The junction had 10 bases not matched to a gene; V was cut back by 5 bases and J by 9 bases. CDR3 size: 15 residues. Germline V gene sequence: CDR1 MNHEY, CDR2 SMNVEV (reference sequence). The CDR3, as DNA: TGTGCCAGCAGTCGACAGGGCTTAAACGGTTCACCCCTCCACTTT. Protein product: CASSRQGLNGSPLHF.

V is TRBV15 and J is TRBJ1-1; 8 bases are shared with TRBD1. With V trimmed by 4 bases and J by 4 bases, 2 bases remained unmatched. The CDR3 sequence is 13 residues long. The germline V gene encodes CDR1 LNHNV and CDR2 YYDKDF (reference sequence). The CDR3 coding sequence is TGTGCCACCAGCACCGACAGGGGCACTGAAGCTTTCTTT. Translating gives CATSTDRGTEAFF. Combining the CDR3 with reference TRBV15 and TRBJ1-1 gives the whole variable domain DAMVIQNPRYQVTQFGKPVTLSCSQTLNHNVMYWYQQKSSQAPKLLFHYYDKDFNNEADTPDNFQSRRPNTSFCFLDIRSPGLGDTAMYLCATSTDRGTEAFFGQGTRLTVV.

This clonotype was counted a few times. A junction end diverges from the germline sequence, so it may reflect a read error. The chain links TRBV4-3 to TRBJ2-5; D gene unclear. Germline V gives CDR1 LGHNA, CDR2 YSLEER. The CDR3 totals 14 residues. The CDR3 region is CASSRSRNQEAQYF. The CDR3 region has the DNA TGCGCCAGCAGCCGGTCCCGAAATCAAGAGGCCCAGTACTTC.

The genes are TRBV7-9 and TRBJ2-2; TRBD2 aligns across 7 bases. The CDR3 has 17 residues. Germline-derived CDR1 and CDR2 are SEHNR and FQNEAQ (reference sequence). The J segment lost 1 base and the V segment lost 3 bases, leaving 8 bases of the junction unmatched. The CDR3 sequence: CASSFFTGTMNTGELFF. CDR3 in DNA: TGTGCCAGCAGCTTTTTTACCGGGACTATGAACACCGGGGAGCTGTTTTTT.

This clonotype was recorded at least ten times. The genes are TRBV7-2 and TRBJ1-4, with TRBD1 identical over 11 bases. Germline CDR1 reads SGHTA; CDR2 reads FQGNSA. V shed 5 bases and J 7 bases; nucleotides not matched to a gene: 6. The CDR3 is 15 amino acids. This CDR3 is CASSPRTGGIEKLFF. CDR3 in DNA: TGTGCCAGCAGCCCACGGACAGGGGGCATTGAAAAACTGTTTTTT.

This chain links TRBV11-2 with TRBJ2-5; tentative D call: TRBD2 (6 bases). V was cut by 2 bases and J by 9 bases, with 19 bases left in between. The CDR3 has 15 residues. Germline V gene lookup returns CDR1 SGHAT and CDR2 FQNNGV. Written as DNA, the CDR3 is TGTGCCAGCAGCTTAACTAGCCAAACGCTAAGGGCCCAGTACTTC. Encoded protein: CASSLTSQTLRAQYF.

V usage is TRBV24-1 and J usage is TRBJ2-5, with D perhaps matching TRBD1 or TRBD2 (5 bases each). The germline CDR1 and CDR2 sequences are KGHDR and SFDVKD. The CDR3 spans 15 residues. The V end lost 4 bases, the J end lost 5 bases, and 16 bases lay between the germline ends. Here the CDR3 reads CATSDPGTTAETQYF. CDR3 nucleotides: TGTGCCACCAGTGACCCCGGGACCACCGCGGAGACCCAGTACTTC.

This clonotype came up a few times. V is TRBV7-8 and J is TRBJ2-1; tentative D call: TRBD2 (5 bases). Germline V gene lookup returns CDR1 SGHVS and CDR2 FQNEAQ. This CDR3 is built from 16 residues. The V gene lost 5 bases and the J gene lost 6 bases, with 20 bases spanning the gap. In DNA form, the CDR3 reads TGTGCCAGCAGCCGCCGAGGACGGGGAACGGTCAATGAGCAGTTCTTC. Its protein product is CASSRRGRGTVNEQFF.

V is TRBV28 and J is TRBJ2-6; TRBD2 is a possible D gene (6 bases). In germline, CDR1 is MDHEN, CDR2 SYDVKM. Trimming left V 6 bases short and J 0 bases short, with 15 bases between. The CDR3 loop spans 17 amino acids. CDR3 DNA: TGTGCCAGCAGCCAACCTGTGGGGGGCTCTGGGGCCAACGTCCTGACTTTC. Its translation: CASSQPVGGSGANVLTF.

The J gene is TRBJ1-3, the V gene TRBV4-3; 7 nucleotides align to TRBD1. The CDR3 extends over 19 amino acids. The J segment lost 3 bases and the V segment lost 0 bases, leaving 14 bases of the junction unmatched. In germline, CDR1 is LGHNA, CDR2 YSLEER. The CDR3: CASSQDLNGGTAVGNTIYF. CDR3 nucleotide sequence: TGCGCCAGCAGCCAAGATCTGAATGGGGGGACAGCGGTTGGAAACACCATATATTTT.